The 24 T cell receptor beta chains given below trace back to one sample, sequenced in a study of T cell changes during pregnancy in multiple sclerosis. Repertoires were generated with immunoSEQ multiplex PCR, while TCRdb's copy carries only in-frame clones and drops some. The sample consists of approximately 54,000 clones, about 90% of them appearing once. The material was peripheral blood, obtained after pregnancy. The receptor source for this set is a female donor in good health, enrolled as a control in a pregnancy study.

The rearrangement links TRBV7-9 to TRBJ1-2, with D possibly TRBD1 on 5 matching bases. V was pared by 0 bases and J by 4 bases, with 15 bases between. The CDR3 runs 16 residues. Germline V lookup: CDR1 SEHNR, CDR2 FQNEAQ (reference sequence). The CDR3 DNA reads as TGTGCCAGCAGCTTAGCTGGGGCAGGCGGATCCTATGGCTACACCTTC. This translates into CASSLAGAGGSYGYTF.

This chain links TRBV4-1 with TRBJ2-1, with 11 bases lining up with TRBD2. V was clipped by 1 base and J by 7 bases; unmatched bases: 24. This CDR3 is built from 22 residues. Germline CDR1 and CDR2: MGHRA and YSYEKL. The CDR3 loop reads CASSQAWIAGGQISSLWNEQFF. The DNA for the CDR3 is TGCGCCAGCAGCCAAGCCTGGATAGCGGGGGGGCAGATATCGTCCCTTTGGAATGAGCAGTTCTTC.

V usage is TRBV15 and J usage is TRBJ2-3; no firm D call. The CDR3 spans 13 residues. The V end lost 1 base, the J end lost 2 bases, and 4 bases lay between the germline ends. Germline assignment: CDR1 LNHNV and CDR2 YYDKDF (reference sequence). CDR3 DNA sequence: TGTGCCACCAGCAGAGGGCTCACAGATACGCAGTATTTT. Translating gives CATSRGLTDTQYF.

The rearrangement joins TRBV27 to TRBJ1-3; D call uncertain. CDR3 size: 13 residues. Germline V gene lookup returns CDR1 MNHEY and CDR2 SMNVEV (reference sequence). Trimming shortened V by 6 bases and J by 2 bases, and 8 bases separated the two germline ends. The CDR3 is CASRLTAGNTIYF. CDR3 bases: TGTGCCAGCAGGCTAACAGCTGGAAACACCATATATTTT.

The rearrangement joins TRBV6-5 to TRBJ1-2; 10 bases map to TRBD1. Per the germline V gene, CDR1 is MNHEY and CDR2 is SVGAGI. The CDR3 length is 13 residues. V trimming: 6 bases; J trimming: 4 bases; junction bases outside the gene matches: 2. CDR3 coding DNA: TGTGCCAGCAGGACAGGGGGCCCCTATGGCTACACCTTC. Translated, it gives CASRTGGPYGYTF.

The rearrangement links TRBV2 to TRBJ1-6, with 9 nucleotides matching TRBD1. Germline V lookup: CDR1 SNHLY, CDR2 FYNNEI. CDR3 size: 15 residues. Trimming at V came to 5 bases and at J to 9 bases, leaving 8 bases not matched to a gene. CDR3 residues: CASSTGGGTSSPLHF. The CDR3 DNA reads TGTGCCAGCAGTACAGGGGGCGGTACGAGTTCACCCCTCCACTTT.

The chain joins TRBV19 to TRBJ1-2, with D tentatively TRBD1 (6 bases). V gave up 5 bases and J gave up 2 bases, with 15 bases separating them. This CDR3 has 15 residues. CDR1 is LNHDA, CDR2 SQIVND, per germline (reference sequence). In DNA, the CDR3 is TGTGCCAGTAGTGTAGGACAGAGCCGGAACTATGGCTACACCTTC. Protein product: CASSVGQSRNYGYTF.

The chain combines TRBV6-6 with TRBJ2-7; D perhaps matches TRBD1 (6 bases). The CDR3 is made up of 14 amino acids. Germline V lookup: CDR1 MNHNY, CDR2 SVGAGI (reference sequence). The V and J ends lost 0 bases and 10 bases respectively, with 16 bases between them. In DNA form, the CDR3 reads TGTGCCAGCAGTTACTCGAGAAGGCAGGGGACACAGTACTTC. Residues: CASSYSRRQGTQYF.

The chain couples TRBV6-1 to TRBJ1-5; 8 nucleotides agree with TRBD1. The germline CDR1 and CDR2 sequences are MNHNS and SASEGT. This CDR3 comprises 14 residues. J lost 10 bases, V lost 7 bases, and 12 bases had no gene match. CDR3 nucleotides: TGTGCCAGCATACGACAGGGGTCAGATGGCCCCCAGCATTTT. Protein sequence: CASIRQGSDGPQHF.

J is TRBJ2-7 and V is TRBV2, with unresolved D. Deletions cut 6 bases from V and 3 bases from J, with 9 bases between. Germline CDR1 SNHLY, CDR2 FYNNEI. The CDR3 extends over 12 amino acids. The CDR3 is CASSQNNYEQYF. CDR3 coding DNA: TGTGCCAGCAGCCAAAACAACTACGAGCAGTACTTC.

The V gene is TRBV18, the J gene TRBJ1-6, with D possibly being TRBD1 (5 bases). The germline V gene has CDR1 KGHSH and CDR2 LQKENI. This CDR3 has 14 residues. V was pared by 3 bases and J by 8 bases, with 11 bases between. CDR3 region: CASSPGQFDSPLHF. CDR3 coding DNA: TGTGCCAGCTCACCGGGGCAGTTTGATTCACCCCTCCACTTT.

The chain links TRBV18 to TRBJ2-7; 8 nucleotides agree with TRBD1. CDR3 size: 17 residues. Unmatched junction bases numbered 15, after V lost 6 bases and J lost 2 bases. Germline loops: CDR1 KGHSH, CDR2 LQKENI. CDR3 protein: CASSLTGARTLTYEQYF. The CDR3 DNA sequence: TGTGCCAGCTCGTTGACAGGGGCCCGTACCCTAACCTACGAGCAGTACTTC.

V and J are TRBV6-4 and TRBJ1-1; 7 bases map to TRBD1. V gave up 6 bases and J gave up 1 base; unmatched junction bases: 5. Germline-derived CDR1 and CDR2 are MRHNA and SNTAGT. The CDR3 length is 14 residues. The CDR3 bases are TGTGCCAGCAGATACACAGGGGAGAACACTGAAGCTTTCTTT. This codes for CASRYTGENTEAFF.

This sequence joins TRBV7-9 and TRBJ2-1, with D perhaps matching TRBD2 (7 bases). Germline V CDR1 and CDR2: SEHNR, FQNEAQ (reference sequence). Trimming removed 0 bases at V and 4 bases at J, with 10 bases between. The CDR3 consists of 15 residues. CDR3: CASSLAGGPYNEQFF. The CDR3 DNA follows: TGTGCCAGCAGCTTAGCGGGGGGGCCGTACAATGAGCAGTTCTTC.

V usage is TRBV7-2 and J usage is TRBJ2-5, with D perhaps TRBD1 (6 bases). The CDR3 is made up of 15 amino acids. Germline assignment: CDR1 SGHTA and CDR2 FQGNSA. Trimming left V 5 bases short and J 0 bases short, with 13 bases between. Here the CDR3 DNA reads TGTGCCAGCAGCCCCCAAGGGGGTTACCAAGAGACCCAGTACTTC. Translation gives CASSPQGGYQETQYF.

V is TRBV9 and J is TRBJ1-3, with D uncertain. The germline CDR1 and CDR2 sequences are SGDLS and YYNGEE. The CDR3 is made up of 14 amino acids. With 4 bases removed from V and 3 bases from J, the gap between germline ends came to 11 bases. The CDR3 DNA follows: TGTGCCAGCAGCCTAGGCGGTTATGGAAACACCATATATTTT. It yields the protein CASSLGGYGNTIYF.

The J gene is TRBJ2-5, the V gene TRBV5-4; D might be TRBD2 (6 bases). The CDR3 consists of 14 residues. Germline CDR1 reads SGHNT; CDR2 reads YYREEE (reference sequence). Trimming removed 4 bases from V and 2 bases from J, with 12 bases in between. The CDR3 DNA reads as TGTGCCAGCAGCGCGTCTGCGGGGCAAGAGACCCAGTACTTC. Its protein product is CASSASAGQETQYF. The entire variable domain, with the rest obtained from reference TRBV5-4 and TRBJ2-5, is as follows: ETGVTQSPTHLIKTRGQQVTLRCSSQSGHNTVSWYQQALGQGPQFIFQYYREEENGRGNFPPRFSGLQFPNYSSELNVNALELDDSALYLCASSASAGQETQYFGPGTRLLVL.

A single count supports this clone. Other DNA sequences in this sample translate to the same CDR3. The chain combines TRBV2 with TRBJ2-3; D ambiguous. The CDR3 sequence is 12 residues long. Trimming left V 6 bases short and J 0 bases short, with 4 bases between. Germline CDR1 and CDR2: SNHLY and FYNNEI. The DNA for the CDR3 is TGTGCCAGCAGAGCGAGCACAGATACGCAGTATTTT. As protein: CASRASTDTQYF.

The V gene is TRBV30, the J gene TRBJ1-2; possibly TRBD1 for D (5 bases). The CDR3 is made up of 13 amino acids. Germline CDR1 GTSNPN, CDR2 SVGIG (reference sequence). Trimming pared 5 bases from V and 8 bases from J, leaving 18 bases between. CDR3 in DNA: TGTGCCTGGTCACATGGGGGGTTGGGAGGCTACACCTTC. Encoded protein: CAWSHGGLGGYTF.

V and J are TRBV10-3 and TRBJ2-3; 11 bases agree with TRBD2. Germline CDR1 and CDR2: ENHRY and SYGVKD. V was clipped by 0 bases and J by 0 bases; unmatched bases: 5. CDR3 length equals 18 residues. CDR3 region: CAISESGLAGGSTDTQYF. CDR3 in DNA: TGTGCCATCAGTGAGTCGGGTCTAGCGGGAGGAAGCACAGATACGCAGTATTTT.

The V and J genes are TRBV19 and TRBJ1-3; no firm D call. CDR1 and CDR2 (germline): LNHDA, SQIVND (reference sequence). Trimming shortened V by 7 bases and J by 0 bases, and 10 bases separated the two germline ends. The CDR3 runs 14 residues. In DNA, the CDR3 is TGTGCCAGTACCTTACAGCCCTCTGGAAACACCATATATTTT. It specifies CASTLQPSGNTIYF.

The chain's CDR3 is CASSLFFGQPQHF. As DNA, the CDR3 is TGTGCCAGCAGTTTATTTTTCGGGCAGCCCCAGCATTTT. V and J are TRBV27 and TRBJ1-5; no reliable D call. Germline CDR1 is MNHEY and CDR2 is SMNVEV (reference sequence). V dropped 1 base and J dropped 7 bases, with 8 bases sitting between them. The CDR3 is 13 residues long.

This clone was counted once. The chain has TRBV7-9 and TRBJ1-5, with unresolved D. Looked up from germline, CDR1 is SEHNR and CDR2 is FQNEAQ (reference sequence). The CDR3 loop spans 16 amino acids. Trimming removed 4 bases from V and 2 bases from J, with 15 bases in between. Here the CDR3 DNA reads TGTGCCAGCAGCTCTTCGCGGGGAAGAGGCAATCAGCCCCAGCATTTT. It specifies CASSSSRGRGNQPQHF.

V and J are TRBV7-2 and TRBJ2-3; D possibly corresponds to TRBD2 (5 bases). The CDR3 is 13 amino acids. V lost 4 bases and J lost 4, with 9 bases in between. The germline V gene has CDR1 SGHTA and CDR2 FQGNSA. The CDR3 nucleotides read TGTGCCAGCAGCTGGGGAGTGTCAGATACGCAGTATTTT. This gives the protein CASSWGVSDTQYF.